Included here is one TCR beta chain sequence, with context. The antigen remains undetermined. This record comes from a study of memory CD4+ T cells and cytomegalovirus serostatus. In the study overall: This sample comes from healthy Belgian adults, under 10 CMV seropositive, 24 seronegative. The study's findings and limits: Of under 200 reported CMV TCRbeta sequences, 65 to 85 were found in memory CD4+ repertoires.

As handled by the study authors: Out-of-frame sequences were removed, leaving about 2,300,000 distinct TCRbeta sequences. This table comes from immunoSEQ multiplex PCR, and its TCRdb copy is limited to in-frame clones, with some not included. Clonal size and the V and J genes are those of that table, whereas D and trimming came from the DNA. Of 85,000 to 100,000 clones detected, about four fifths appear once; the ten largest clones hold less than 4.5%. The sort gate was single viable CD3+CD4+CD8-CD45RO+ cells for memory CD4+ T cells. Donors' CMV status reflects serum IgG against pp150, pp28, p38, p52. The receptor was derived from an adult in good health and CMV-seropositive. The sequenced material came from memory CD4+ T cells from blood.

The chain's CDR3 is CASSPGTSGILPSYEQYF. CDR3 coding DNA: TGTGCCAGTAGTCCAGGGACTAGCGGGATCCTCCCCTCCTACGAGCAGTACTTC. V gene TRBV19 combines with J gene TRBJ2-7; 13 nucleotides line up with TRBD2. CDR1 is LNHDA and CDR2 is SQIVND in the germline V gene (reference sequence). CDR3 length: 18 amino acids. The J segment lost 0 bases and the V segment lost 5 bases, leaving 10 bases of the junction unmatched.